Below, 30 T cell receptor beta chains from the same sample are listed, as sequenced in a study of T cells after yellow fever vaccination. From the 5' RACE reads, TCRdb called clonotypes with MiXCR, one entry per CDR3 protein. The top ten clones hold roughly 2.5% of a sample with about 160,000 distinct CDR3 sequences, 5.5% to 7.5% of them seen once. The sample consisted of CD4+ T cells sorted from PBMCs, taken around 5 days after the first yellow fever vaccination. All receptors come from a man between 18 and 35 years old who received the YFV17D yellow fever vaccine.

This clonotype was observed at least ten times. The rearrangement joins TRBV28 to TRBJ2-5; TRBD2 agrees at 10 bases. Germline assignment: CDR1 MDHEN and CDR2 SYDVKM. V lost 7 bases, J lost 5 bases, and 10 bases stayed unmatched. This CDR3 has 15 amino acids. CDR3 sequence reads: CASTSGSGGAETQYF. The CDR3 coding sequence is TGTGCCAGCACCTCTGGCAGCGGGGGGGCCGAGACCCAGTACTTC.

On this clonotype itself: Being one base from a much bigger clone, this may be a read error. The chain uses TRBV18 and TRBJ2-1; 10 bases map to TRBD2. The CDR3 is 16 amino acids. Germline CDR1 is KGHSH and CDR2 is LQKENI. V lost 1 base to trimming and J lost 7 bases; unmatched junction nucleotides: 7. CDR3 loop: CASSPRANSGGNEQFF. For the CDR3, the DNA is TGTGCCAGCTCACCACGGGCGAATAGCGGGGGGAATGAGCAGTTCTTC.

The chain is built from TRBV27 and TRBJ2-5, with a weak D call TRBD2 (6 bases). The CDR3 is 13 amino acids. Germline V gene data show CDR1 as MNHEY and CDR2 as SMNVEV (reference sequence). V was shortened by 7 bases and J by 5 bases, with 14 bases between the two germline ends. The CDR3 loop reads CASTSAGLETQYF. CDR3 sequence (DNA): TGTGCCAGCACTAGCGCGGGTTTGGAGACCCAGTACTTC.

This clonotype occurred many times. The chain carries TRBV29-1 and TRBJ2-5; TRBD2 aligns across 8 bases. The germline V gene encodes CDR1 SQVTM and CDR2 ANQGSEA. The V and J ends lost 5 bases and 5 bases, in that order; junction bases with no gene match: 10. This CDR3 is built from 14 residues. This CDR3 reads CSVTGTRKWETQYF. The CDR3 coding sequence is TGCAGCGTTACCGGGACTAGGAAATGGGAGACCCAGTACTTC.

This clonotype qualifies as medium-sized. The chain recombines TRBV5-6 with TRBJ2-3; D uncertain. V lost 0 bases, J lost 5 bases, and 1 base lay in between. The CDR3 has 11 residues. CDR1 SGHDT and CDR2 YYEEEE come from the germline V gene. CDR3 loop: CASSLVDTQYF. In DNA form, the CDR3 reads TGTGCCAGCAGCTTGGTAGATACGCAGTATTTT.

V usage is TRBV24-1 and J usage is TRBJ2-3; D unresolved. The CDR3 sequence is 15 residues long. CDR1 and CDR2 (germline): KGHDR, SFDVKD. Trimming removed 0 bases at V and 1 base at J, with 7 bases between. Written as DNA, the CDR3 is TGTGCCACCAGTGATTTGCAAAGGGGCACAGATACGCAGTATTTT. Protein: CATSDLQRGTDTQYF.

This clonotype has at least ten counts. The chain recombines TRBV7-9 with TRBJ2-7, with 7 bases matching TRBD1. The CDR3 extends over 13 amino acids. CDR1 is SEHNR and CDR2 is FQNEAQ in the germline V gene (reference sequence). The ends lost 4 bases at V and 2 bases at J; junction bases unmatched: 2. This CDR3 reads CASSSGQTYEQYV. As DNA, the CDR3 is TGTGCCAGCAGCTCGGGACAGACCTACGAGCAGTACGTC.

This clonotype has a count of ten or more. The chain uses TRBV12-3 or TRBV12-4 and TRBJ2-2; 8 bases match TRBD1. CDR3 length: 14 residues. Losses at the gene ends were 7 bases for V and 6 bases for J; bases not matched to a gene: 7. The DNA of the CDR3 is TGTGCCAGCACCTGGACAGGGCGGCCCGGGGAGCTGTTTTTT. This codes for CASTWTGRPGELFF.

This clonotype occurred a few times. The genes are TRBV7-2 and TRBJ2-7; D is undetermined. The germline gives CDR1 SGHTA, CDR2 FQGNSA. The CDR3 consists of 15 residues. V lost 4 bases and J 2 bases, leaving 15 bases between the germline ends. CDR3 residues: CASSSTASLAYEQYF. The CDR3 nucleotides read TGTGCCAGCAGCTCCACAGCGTCACTCGCCTACGAGCAGTACTTC.

A note on this clonotype: A much larger clone differs by one base, so this may be a read error. V is TRBV7-9 and J is TRBJ2-5; 7 bases agree with TRBD1. CDR1 is SEHNR and CDR2 is FQNEAQ in the germline V gene (reference sequence). The CDR3 sequence is 14 residues long. The junction had 3 bases not matched to a gene; V was cut back by 2 bases and J by 3 bases. The CDR3 here is CASSLRQGKETQYF. Written as DNA, the CDR3 is TGTGCCAGCAGCTTACGACAGGGAAAAGAGACCCAGTACTTC.

With respect to this clonotype: A much larger clone lies a single base off, so this may be a read error. The chain has TRBV4-2 and TRBJ2-7, with D possibly being TRBD1 or TRBD2 (6 bases each). V lost 4 bases, J lost 3 bases, and 16 bases lay in between. The CDR3 contains 15 residues. Germline V lookup: CDR1 LGHNA, CDR2 YNFKEQ. Here the CDR3 reads CASSRDGGRIYEQYF. Here the CDR3 DNA reads TGTGCCAGCAGCCGAGATGGGGGGCGAATCTACGAGCAGTACTTC.

This clonotype has more than one count but fewer than ten. This chain uses TRBV5-1 with TRBJ2-7; D is possibly TRBD2 (6 bases). The CDR3 is made up of 15 amino acids. The germline V gene encodes CDR1 SGHRS and CDR2 YFSETQ. Between the trimmed V and J ends, which lost 0 bases and 3 bases, there was a span of 13 bases. The DNA of the CDR3 is TGCGCCAGCAGCTTGGATGTTGGGGGGATCTACGAGCAGTACGTC. This sequence encodes CASSLDVGGIYEQYV.

The sample holds many counts of this clonotype. The V call is TRBV12-3 or TRBV12-4, the J call TRBJ2-3; TRBD2 matches 12 bases. J lost 1 base, V lost 6 bases, and 2 bases had no gene match. The CDR3 totals 15 residues. CDR3 sequence (DNA): TGTGCCAGCAGAAGGACTAGCGGGGGCACAGATACGCAGTATTTT. Translation: CASRRTSGGTDTQYF.

In its sample, this clonotype was seen a few times. The rearrangement links TRBV13 to TRBJ2-7, with 9 nucleotides matching TRBD1. Germline lookup yields CDR1 PRHDT and CDR2 FYEKMQ (reference sequence). V shed 5 bases, J shed 5 bases, and the junction held 4 bases outside the gene matches. This CDR3 contains 13 residues. The CDR3 DNA reads as TGTGCCAGCAGCGGGGACAGGGCACACGAGCAGTACTTC. Translating it yields CASSGDRAHEQYF.

This clonotype showed up many times. This chain joins TRBV29-1 and TRBJ2-7; D might be TRBD1 (6 bases). Germline values: CDR1 SQVTM, CDR2 ANQGSEA. V was cut by 7 bases and J by 4 bases, with 17 bases left in between. This CDR3 is built from 13 residues. CDR3 in amino acids: CSAEVGRGYEQYF. CDR3 nucleotide sequence: TGCAGCGCAGAGGTCGGCAGGGGTTACGAGCAGTACTTC.

There are many counts of this clonotype. J is TRBJ1-1 and V is TRBV28; the D is unclear. Trimming cost V 5 bases and J 11 bases, with 12 bases left between them. Per the germline V gene, CDR1 is MDHEN and CDR2 is SYDVKM. This CDR3 spans 11 amino acids. CDR3 bases: TGTGCCAGCAGTGACCCTGATCGGGCTTTCTTT. This codes for CASSDPDRAFF.

Comments on this clonotype: A much larger clone lies a single base off, so this may be a read error. This chain links TRBV20-1 with TRBJ2-2; 9 bases match TRBD2. Looked up from germline, CDR1 is DFQATT and CDR2 is SNEGSKA (reference sequence). The CDR3 is made up of 15 amino acids. The CDR3 reads CSARDPSGVTGDLFF. CDR3 nucleotide sequence: TGCAGTGCTAGAGATCCTAGCGGGGTCACCGGGGATCTGTTTTTT.

The sample holds many counts of this clonotype. This chain joins TRBV12-3 or TRBV12-4 and TRBJ2-1, with D possibly being TRBD1 (7 bases). The V and J ends lost 7 bases and 9 bases respectively, with 13 bases between them. The CDR3 has 12 residues. The CDR3 DNA follows: TGTGCCAGCAATAACAGGGGAGGTGAGCAGTTCTTC. Translating gives CASNNRGGEQFF.

This clonotype was seen many times. The V call is TRBV12-3 or TRBV12-4, the J call TRBJ1-5; D not resolved. Trimming took off 8 bases at V and 0 bases at J, with 8 bases between the two ends. The CDR3 covers 13 residues. CDR3 bases: TGTGCCAGCTGTTACAGTAGCAATCAGCCCCAGCATTTT. As protein: CASCYSSNQPQHF.

This clonotype was observed many times. V gene TRBV2 combines with J gene TRBJ1-1; D is undetermined. The CDR3 is 11 residues long. Germline V gene sequence: CDR1 SNHLY, CDR2 FYNNEI. V gave up 8 bases and J gave up 5 bases, with 9 bases separating them. The CDR3 region has the DNA TGTGCCAGCCTTGGGGAGACTGAAGCTTTCTTT. It yields the protein CASLGETEAFF.

This clonotype was counted a few times. This chain links TRBV5-4 with TRBJ2-1; D might be TRBD1 or TRBD2, each matching 5 bases. The CDR3 totals 12 residues. The ends were cut back, 4 bases at V and 9 bases at J, with 11 bases in the middle. Germline loops: CDR1 SGHNT, CDR2 YYREEE (reference sequence). CDR3 DNA sequence: TGTGCCAGCAGCGCGACAGAGGGTGAGCAGTTCTTC. Translated: CASSATEGEQFF.

The chain has TRBV25-1 and TRBJ2-7; 8 bases map to TRBD2. The CDR3 totals 14 residues. From germline, CDR1 is MGHDK and CDR2 SYGVNS. J gave up 0 bases and V 5 bases, and 3 bases lay outside the gene matches. The CDR3 DNA reads TGTGCCAGCAGTCCCGGGGGGGGCTCCTACGAGCAGTACTTC. It is translated as CASSPGGGSYEQYF.

This clonotype was counted only a few times. The chain uses TRBV5-6 and TRBJ1-2, with TRBD1 identical over 8 bases. The CDR3 covers 15 residues. Germline loops: CDR1 SGHDT, CDR2 YYEEEE. The J segment lost 5 bases and the V segment lost 4 bases, leaving 10 bases of the junction unmatched. The DNA for the CDR3 is TGTGCCAGCAGCCCAAGGGGGGACAGGCGATATGGCTACACCTTC. It yields the protein CASSPRGDRRYGYTF.

The V gene is TRBV11-3, the J gene TRBJ2-5, with 7 nucleotides matching TRBD1. Germline V gives CDR1 SGHNT, CDR2 YENEEA. There are 15 residues in the CDR3. The V gene end was trimmed by 0 bases and the J gene end by 2 bases; junction bases not matched to a gene: 3. This CDR3 reads CASSLEGQPQETQYF. The CDR3 DNA sequence: TGTGCCAGCAGCTTAGAGGGACAGCCGCAAGAGACCCAGTACTTC.

This clonotype was picked up many times. This chain joins TRBV12-3 or TRBV12-4 and TRBJ2-4; 7 bases are a match to TRBD1. CDR3 length equals 12 residues. V dropped 5 bases and J dropped 6; count of bases not matched to a gene: 1. CDR3 nucleotide sequence: TGTGCCAGCAGTCGGGACAGAAACATTCAGTACTTC. This translates into CASSRDRNIQYF.

This clonotype has more than one count but fewer than ten. V and J are TRBV5-1 and TRBJ2-5; no clear D gene. The CDR3 is 12 amino acids. V lost 0 bases and J lost 5, with 5 bases in between. CDR1 is SGHRS, CDR2 YFSETQ, per germline. The CDR3 DNA follows: TGCGCCAGCAGCTTGGGGTCCGAGACCCAGTACTTC. This sequence encodes CASSLGSETQYF. Full variable domain (remainder filled in from reference TRBV5-1 and TRBJ2-5): KAGVTQTPRYLIKTRGQQVTLSCSPISGHRSVSWYQQTPGQGLQFLFEYFSETQRNKGNFPGRFSGRQFSNSRSEMNVSTLELGDSALYLCASSLGSETQYFGPGTRLLVL.

This clonotype was recorded many times. The chain employs TRBV6-2 or TRBV6-3 and TRBJ2-7; D gene uncertain. Germline-derived CDR1 and CDR2 are MNHEY and SVGEGT. Trimming removed 5 bases at V and 2 bases at J, with 7 bases between. CDR3 length: 12 amino acids. CDR3 coding DNA: TGTGCCAGCAGTCGTTTTCCCTACGAGCAGTACTTC. It specifies CASSRFPYEQYF.

This clonotype was observed many times. This sequence joins TRBV5-1 and TRBJ1-2; TRBD1 matches at 7 bases. V shed 0 bases and J 2 bases; nucleotides not matched to a gene: 1. This CDR3 has 14 amino acids. CDR1 SGHRS and CDR2 YFSETQ come from the germline V gene. This CDR3 reads CASSLGDRNYGYTF. DNA of the CDR3: TGCGCCAGCAGCTTGGGGGACAGAAACTATGGCTACACCTTC.

This clonotype came up many times. The rearrangement uses TRBV7-9 and TRBJ1-4, with D hard to call. The ends were cut back, 3 bases at V and 6 bases at J, with 14 bases in the middle. Per the germline V gene, CDR1 is SEHNR and CDR2 is FQNEAQ (reference sequence). CDR3 length: 15 residues. For the CDR3, the DNA is TGTGCCAGCAGCTTTAATCCGGCGAGGGATGAAAAACTGTTTTTT. Protein sequence: CASSFNPARDEKLFF.

The sample holds many counts of this clonotype. The J gene is TRBJ2-7, the V gene TRBV5-1; D might be TRBD1 or TRBD2, each matching 5 bases. V shed 4 bases and J shed 4 bases, with 12 bases lying between them. Looked up from germline, CDR1 is SGHRS and CDR2 is YFSETQ. This CDR3 is 13 amino acids long. CDR3: CASSDGTEYEQYF. The CDR3 DNA reads as TGCGCCAGCAGCGATGGGACCGAATACGAGCAGTACTTC.